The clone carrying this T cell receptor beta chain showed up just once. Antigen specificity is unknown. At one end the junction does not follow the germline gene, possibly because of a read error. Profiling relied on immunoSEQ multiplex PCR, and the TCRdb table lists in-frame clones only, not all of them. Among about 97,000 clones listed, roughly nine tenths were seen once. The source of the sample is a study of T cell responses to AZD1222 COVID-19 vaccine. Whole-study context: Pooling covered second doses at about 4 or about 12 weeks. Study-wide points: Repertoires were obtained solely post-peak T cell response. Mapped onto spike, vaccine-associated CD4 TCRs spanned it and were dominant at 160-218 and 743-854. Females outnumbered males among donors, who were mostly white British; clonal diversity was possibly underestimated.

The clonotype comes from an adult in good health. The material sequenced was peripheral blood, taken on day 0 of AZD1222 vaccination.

The DNA for the CDR3 is TGTGCTAGCAGCCGCGTGGTGGGTCTGAATGAAAAACTGTTTTTT. Translated, it gives CASSRVVGLNEKLFF. The chain couples TRBV7-7 to TRBJ1-4; no firm D call. CDR3 length: 15 residues. Germline V gene sequence: CDR1 SSHAT, CDR2 FNYEAQ (reference sequence).